This T cell receptor (beta chain) came from a study of T cell repertoires in cytomegalovirus infection. Study in general: Used in the study were CMV epitopes, some recently identified and HLA-C-restricted, others well-studied and HLA-B-restricted. Public TCR beta signatures indicated both CMV infection and matching HLA type.

There are 13 residues in the CDR3. Germline CDR1 DFQATT, CDR2 SNEGSKA (reference sequence). Trimming at V came to 5 bases and at J to 5 bases, leaving 3 bases not matched to a gene. Turning to this clonotype: Its antigen is undetermined.

TCRdb re-derived calls from the reads in MiXCR, one entry per CDR3 protein. The sample contains about 830,000 distinct CDR3 sequences, roughly 33% of which appear only once. This sequence was found in a human donor in good health (CMV status not recorded). Some clones in this sample may be carry-over from other donors' samples. The chain links TRBV20-1 to TRBJ1-6, with TRBD1 matching over 7 bases. The specimen comprised cultured CD8+ T cells from PBMCs, sampled from culture after CMV antigen stimulation. The CDR3 region is CSAWGQNNSPLHF. The CDR3 DNA sequence: TGCAGTGCTTGGGGACAGAATAATTCACCCCTCCACTTT.